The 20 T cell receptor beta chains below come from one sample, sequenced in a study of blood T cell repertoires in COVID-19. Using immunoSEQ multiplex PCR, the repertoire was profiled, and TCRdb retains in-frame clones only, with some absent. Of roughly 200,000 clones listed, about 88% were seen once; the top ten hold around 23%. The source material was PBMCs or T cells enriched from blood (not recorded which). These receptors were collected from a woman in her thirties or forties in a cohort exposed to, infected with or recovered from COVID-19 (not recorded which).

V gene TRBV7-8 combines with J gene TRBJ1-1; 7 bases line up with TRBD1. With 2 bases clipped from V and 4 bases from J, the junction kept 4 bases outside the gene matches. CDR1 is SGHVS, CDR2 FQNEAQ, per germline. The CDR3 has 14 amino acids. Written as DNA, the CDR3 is TGTGCCAGCAGCTTACGGACAGGTCTCACTGAAGCTTTCTTT. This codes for CASSLRTGLTEAFF.

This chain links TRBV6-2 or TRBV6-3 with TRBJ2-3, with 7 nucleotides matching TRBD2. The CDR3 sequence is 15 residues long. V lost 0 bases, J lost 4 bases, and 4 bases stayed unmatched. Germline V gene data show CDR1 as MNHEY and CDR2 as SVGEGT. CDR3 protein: CASSYSRLAPDTQYF. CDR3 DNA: TGTGCCAGCAGTTACTCGAGACTAGCCCCAGATACGCAGTATTTT.

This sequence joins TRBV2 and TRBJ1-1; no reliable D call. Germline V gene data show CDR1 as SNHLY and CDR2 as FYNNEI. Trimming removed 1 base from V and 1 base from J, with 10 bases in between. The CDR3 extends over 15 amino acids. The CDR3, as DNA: TGTGCCAGCAGTGAAGGCAGGTTCCGGAACACTGAAGCTTTCTTT. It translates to CASSEGRFRNTEAFF.

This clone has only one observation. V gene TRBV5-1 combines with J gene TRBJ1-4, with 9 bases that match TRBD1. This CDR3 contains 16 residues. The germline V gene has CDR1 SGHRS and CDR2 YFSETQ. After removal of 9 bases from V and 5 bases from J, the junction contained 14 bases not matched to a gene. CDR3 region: CANPNRDREANEKLFF. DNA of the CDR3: TGCGCCAACCCAAACCGGGACAGGGAGGCGAATGAAAAACTGTTTTTT.

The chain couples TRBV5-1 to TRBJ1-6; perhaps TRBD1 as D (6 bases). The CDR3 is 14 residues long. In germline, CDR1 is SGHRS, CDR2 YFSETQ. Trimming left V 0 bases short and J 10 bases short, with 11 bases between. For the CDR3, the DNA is TGCGCCAGCAGCTTGGCGGGCAGGGGCTCACCCCTCCACTTT. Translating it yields CASSLAGRGSPLHF.

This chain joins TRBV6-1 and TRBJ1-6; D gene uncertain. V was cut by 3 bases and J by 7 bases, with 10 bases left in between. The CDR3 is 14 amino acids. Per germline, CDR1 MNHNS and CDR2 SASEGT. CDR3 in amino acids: CASSDDLANSPLHF. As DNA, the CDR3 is TGTGCCAGCAGTGACGATCTAGCCAATTCACCCCTCCACTTT.

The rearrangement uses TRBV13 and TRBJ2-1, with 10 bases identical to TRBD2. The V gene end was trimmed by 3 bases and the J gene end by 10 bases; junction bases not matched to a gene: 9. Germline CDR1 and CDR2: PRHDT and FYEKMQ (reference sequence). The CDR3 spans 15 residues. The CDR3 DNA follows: TGTGCCAGCAGCTTCGGACTAGCGGTGCGGGAAGAGCAGTTCTTC. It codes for CASSFGLAVREEQFF.

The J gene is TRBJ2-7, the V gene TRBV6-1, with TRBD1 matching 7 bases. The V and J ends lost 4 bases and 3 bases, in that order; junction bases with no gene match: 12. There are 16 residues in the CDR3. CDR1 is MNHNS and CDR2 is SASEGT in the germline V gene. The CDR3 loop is CASSGGDRGTRYEQYF. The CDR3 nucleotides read TGTGCCAGCAGTGGTGGGGACAGAGGGACCCGCTACGAGCAGTACTTC.

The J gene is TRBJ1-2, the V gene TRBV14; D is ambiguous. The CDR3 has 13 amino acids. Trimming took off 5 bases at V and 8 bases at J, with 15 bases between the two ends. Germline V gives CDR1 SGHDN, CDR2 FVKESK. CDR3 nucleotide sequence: TGTGCCAGCAGCATTTCGGCGGCAGACGGCTACACCTTC. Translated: CASSISAADGYTF.

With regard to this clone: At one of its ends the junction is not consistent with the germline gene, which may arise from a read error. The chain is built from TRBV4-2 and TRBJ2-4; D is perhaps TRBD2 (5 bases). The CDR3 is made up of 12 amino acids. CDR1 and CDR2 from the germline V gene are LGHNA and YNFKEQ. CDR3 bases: TGTGCCAGCAGCCAAGATCGGGCTAGCCCGGCCTTC. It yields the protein CASSQDRASPAF.

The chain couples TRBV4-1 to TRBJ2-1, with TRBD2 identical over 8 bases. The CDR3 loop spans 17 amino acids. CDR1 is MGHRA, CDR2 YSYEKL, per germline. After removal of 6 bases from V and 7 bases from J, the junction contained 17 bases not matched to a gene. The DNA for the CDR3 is TGCGCCAGCAGTCAATCCCCCCCGGGGGGGCCGAGTAATGAGCAGTTCTTC. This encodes CASSQSPPGGPSNEQFF.

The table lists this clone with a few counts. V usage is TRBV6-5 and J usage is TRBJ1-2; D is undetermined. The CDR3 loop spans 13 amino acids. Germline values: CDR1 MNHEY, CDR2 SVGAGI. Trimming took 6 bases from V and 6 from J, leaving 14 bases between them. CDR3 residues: CASSPPGINGYTF. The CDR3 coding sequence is TGTGCCAGCAGCCCGCCGGGAATCAATGGCTACACCTTC.

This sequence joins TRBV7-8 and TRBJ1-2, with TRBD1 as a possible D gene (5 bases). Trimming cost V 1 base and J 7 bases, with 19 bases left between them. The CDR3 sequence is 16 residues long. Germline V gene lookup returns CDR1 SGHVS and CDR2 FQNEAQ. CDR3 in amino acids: CASSLVQAGRLSGYTF. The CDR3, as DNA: TGTGCCAGCAGCTTAGTTCAGGCAGGGCGGTTGAGTGGCTACACCTTC.

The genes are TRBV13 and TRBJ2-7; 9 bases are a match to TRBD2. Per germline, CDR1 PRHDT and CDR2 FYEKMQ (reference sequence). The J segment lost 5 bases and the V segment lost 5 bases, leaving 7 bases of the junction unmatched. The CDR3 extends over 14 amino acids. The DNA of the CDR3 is TGTGCCAGCAGCACGGCGGGACTAGCAAACGAGCAGTACTTC. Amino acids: CASSTAGLANEQYF.

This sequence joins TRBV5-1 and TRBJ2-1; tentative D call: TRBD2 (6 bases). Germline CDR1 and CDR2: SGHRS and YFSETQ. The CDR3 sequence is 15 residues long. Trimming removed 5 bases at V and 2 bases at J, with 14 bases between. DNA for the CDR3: TGCGCCAGCAGGATGGAGGGAAATGCCTACAATGAGCAGTTCTTC. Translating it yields CASRMEGNAYNEQFF.

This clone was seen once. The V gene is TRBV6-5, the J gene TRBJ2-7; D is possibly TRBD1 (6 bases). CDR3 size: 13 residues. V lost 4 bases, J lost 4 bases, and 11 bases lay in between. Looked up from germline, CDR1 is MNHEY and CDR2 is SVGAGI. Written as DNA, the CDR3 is TGTGCCAGCAGTTCTTTCAGGGGATACGAGCAGTACTTC. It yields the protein CASSSFRGYEQYF.

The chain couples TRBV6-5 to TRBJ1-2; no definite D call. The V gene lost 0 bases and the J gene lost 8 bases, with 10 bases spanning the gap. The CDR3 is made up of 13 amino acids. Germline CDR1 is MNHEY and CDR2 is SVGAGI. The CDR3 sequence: CASSYSMDFGYTF. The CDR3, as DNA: TGTGCCAGCAGTTACTCAATGGACTTCGGCTACACCTTC.

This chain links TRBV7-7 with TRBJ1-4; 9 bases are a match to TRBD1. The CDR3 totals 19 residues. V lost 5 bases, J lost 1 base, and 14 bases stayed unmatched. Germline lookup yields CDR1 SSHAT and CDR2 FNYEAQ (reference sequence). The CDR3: CASSPRPGQGERTNEKLFF. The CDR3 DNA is TGTGCCAGCAGCCCACGCCCGGGACAGGGAGAACGAACTAATGAAAAACTGTTTTTT.

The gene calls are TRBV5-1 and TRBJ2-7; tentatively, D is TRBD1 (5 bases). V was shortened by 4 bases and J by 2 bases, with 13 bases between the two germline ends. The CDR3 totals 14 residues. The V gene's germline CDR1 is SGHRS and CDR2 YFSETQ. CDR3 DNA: TGCGCCAGCAGCGCCACTACAGGCCCCTACGAGCAGTACTTC. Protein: CASSATTGPYEQYF.

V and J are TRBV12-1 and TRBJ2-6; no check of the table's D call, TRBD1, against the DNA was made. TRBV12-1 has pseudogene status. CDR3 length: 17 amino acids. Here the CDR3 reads CASSPWDRESGANVLTF. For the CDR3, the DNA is TGTGCCAGCAGCCCCTGGGACAGGGAATCAGGGGCCAACGTCCTGACTTTC.